The 2 T cell receptor beta chains below were found in one sample sequenced in a study of cytomegalovirus exposure and HLA in healthy donors. The assay was immunoSEQ multiplex PCR, and TCRdb's table has in-frame clones only and misses some. The repertoire includes around 160,000 clones, 88% of them detected once, and roughly 3% sits in the top ten. The specimen sequenced was PBMCs. The origin of the receptors is a man between 18 and 35 years old in good health and CMV-seronegative.

CDR3 sequence (DNA): TGCGCCAGCAGCTTGACAGGTGAAGCTTTCTTT. The encoded protein is CASSLTGEAFF. J is TRBJ1-1 and V is TRBV5-1, with D perhaps TRBD1 (5 bases). Trimming took off 1 base at V and 7 bases at J, with 5 bases between the two ends. There are 11 residues in the CDR3. Looked up from germline, CDR1 is SGHRS and CDR2 is YFSETQ.

DNA of the CDR3: TGTGCCATCAGTGAGCCTACGTCCCCTTATAGCAATCAGCCCCAGCATTTT. It encodes CAISEPTSPYSNQPQHF. The J gene is TRBJ1-5, the V gene TRBV10-3; D is undetermined. Germline lookup yields CDR1 ENHRY and CDR2 SYGVKD. The length of the CDR3 is 17 residues. V was clipped by 2 bases and J by 0 bases, with 14 bases between them.